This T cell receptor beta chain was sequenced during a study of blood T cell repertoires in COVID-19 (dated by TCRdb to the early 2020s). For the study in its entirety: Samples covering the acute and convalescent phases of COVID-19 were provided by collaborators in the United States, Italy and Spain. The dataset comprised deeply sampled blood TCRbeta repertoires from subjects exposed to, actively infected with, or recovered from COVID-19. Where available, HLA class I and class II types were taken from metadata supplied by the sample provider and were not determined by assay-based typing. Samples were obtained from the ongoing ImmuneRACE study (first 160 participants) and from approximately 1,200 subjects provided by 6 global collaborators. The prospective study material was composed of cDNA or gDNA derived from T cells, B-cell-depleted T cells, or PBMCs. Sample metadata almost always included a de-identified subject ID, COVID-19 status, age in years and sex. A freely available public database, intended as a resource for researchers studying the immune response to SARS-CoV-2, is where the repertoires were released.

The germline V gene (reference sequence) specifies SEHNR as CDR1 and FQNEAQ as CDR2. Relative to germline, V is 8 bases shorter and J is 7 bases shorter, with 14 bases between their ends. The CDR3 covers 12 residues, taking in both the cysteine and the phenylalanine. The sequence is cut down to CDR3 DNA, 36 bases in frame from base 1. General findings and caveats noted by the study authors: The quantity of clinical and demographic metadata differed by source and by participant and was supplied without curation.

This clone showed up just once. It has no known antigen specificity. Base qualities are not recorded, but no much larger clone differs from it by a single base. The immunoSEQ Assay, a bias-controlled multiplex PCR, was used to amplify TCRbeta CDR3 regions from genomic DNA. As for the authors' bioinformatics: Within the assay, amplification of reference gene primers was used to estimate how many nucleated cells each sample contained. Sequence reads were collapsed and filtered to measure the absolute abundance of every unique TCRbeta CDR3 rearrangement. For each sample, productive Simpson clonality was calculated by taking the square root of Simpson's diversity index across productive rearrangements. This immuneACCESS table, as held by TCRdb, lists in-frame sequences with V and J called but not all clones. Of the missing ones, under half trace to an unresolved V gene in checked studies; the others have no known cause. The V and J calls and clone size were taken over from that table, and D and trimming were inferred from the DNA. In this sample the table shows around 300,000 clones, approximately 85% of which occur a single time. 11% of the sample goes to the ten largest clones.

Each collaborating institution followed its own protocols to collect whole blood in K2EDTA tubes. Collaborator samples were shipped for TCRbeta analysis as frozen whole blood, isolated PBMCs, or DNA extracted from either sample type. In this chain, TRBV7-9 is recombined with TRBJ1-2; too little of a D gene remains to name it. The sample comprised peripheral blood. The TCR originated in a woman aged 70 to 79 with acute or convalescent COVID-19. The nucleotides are TGTGCCAGCCCAATCACTACGGGTGGCTACACCTTC. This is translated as CASPITTGGYTF.